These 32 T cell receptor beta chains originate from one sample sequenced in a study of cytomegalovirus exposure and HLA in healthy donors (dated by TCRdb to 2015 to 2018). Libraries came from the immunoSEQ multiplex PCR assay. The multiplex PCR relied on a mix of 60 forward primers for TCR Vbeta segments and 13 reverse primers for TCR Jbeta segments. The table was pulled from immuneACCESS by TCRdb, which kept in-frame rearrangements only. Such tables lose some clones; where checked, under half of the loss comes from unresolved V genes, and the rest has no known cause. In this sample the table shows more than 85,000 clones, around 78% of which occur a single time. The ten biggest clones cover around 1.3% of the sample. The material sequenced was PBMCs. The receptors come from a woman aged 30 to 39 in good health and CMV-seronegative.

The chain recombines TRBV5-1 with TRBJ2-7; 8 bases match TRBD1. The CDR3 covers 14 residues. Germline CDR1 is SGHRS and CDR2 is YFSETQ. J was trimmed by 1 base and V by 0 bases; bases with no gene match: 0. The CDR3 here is CASSLGQGSYEQYF. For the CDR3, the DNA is TGCGCCAGCAGCTTGGGACAGGGGTCCTACGAGCAGTACTTC. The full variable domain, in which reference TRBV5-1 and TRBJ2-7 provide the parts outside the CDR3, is KAGVTQTPRYLIKTRGQQVTLSCSPISGHRSVSWYQQTPGQGLQFLFEYFSETQRNKGNFPGRFSGRQFSNSRSEMNVSTLELGDSALYLCASSLGQGSYEQYFGPGTRLTVT.

The CDR3 protein is CASSYSTVYGYTF. The CDR3 bases are TGTGCCAGCAGTTACTCGACAGTCTATGGCTACACCTTC. The rearrangement links TRBV6-5 to TRBJ1-2, with D possibly matching TRBD1 (5 bases). The length of the CDR3 is 13 residues. V lost 0 bases and J lost 4, with 6 bases in between. CDR1 MNHEY and CDR2 SVGAGI come from the germline V gene.

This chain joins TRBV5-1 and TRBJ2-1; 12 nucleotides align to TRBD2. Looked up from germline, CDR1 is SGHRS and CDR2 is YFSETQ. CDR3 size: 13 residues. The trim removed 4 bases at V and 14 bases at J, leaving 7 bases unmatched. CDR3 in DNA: TGCGCCAGCAGCCGGACTAGCGGGACAGGGAAGTTCTTC. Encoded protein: CASSRTSGTGKFF.

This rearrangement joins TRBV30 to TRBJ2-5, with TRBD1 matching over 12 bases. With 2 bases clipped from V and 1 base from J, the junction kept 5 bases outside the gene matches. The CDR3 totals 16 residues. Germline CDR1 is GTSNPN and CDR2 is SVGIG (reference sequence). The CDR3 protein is CAWSWGDRGLQETQYF. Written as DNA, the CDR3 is TGTGCCTGGAGTTGGGGGGACAGGGGGCTCCAAGAGACCCAGTACTTC.

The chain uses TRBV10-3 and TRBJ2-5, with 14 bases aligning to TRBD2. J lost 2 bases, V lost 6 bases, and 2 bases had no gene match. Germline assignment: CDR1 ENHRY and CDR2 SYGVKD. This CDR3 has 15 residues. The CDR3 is CAIRGTSGGQETQYF. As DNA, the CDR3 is TGTGCCATCAGGGGGACTAGCGGGGGACAAGAGACCCAGTACTTC.

The CDR3 DNA is TGTGCCAGCAGCTTAGTTACCAGCGCTAACTATGGCTACACCTTC. Amino acid sequence: CASSLVTSANYGYTF. V usage is TRBV7-2 and J usage is TRBJ1-2; D gene uncertain. Per germline, CDR1 SGHTA and CDR2 FQGNSA. There are 15 residues in the CDR3. V dropped 1 base and J dropped 0 bases, with 9 bases sitting between them.

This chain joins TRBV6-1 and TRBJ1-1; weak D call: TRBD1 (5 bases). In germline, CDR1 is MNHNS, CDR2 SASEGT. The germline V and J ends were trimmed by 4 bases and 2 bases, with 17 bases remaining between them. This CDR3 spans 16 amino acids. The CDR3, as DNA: TGTGCCAGCAGTGGATTCAGGGAGGGTACTAACACTGAAGCTTTCTTT. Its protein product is CASSGFREGTNTEAFF.

The CDR3 DNA reads as TGTGCCAGCAGTTTATCAGGGGCGGAAGGCTACACCTTC. Amino acid sequence: CASSLSGAEGYTF. The chain couples TRBV28 to TRBJ1-2; weak D call: TRBD1 (6 bases). CDR3 length: 13 amino acids. Germline values: CDR1 MDHEN, CDR2 SYDVKM. The V end lost 1 base, the J end lost 8 bases, and 11 bases lay between the germline ends.

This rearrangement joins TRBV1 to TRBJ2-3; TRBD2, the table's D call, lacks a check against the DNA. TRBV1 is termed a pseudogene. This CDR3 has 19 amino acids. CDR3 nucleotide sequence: TGCACCAGCAGCCAAGATAGATTCCTAGCGGGGGGTTTGACAGATACGCAGTATTTT. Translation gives CTSSQDRFLAGGLTDTQYF.

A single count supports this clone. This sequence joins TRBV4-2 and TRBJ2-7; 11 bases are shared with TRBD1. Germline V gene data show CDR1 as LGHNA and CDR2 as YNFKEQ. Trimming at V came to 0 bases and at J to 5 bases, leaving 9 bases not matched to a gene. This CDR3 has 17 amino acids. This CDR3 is CASSQDGTGGVLDEQYF. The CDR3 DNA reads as TGTGCCAGCAGCCAAGATGGGACAGGGGGTGTCTTAGACGAGCAGTACTTC.

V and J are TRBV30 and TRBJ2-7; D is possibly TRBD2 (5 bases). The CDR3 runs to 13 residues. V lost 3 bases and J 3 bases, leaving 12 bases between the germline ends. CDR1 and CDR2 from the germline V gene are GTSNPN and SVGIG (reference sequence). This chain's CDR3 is CAWRPGVNYEQYF. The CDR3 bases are TGTGCCTGGAGGCCCGGGGTTAACTACGAGCAGTACTTC. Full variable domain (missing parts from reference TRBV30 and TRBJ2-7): SQTIHQWPATLVQPVGSPLSLECTVEGTSNPNLYWYRQAAGRGLQLLFYSVGIGQISSEVPQNLSASRPQDRQFILSSKKLLLSDSGFYLCAWRPGVNYEQYFGPGTRLTVT.

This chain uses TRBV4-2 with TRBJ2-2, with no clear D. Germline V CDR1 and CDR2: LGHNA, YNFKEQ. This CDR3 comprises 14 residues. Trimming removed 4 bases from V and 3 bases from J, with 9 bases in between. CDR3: CASSPRLDTGELFF. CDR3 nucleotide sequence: TGTGCCAGCAGCCCCCGTCTAGACACCGGGGAGCTGTTTTTT.

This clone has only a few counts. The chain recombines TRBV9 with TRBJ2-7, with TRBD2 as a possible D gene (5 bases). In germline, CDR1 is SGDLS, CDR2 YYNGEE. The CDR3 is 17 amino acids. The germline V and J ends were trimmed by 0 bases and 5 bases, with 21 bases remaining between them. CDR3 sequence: CASSVEGGLGPSDEQYF. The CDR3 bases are TGTGCCAGCAGCGTAGAAGGCGGGTTGGGCCCGTCGGACGAGCAGTACTTC.

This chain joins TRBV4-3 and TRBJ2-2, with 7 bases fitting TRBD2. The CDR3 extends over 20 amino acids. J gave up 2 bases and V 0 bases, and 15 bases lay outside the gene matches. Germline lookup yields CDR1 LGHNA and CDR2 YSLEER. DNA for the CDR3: TGCGCCAGCAGCCAAGATAGAGGGATTACGGGAGGTTATAACACCGGGGAGCTGTTTTTT. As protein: CASSQDRGITGGYNTGELFF.

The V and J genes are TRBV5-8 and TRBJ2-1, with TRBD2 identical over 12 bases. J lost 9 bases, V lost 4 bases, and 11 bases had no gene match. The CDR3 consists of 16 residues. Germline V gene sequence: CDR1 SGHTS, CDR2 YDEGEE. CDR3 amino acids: CASSPLGLAGDGEQFF. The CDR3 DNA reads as TGTGCCAGCAGCCCGCTGGGACTAGCGGGTGACGGTGAGCAGTTCTTC.

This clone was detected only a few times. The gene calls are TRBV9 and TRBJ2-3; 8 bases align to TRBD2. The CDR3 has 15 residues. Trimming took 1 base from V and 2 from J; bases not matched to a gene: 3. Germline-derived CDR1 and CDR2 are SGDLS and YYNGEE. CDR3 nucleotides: TGTGCCAGCAGCGTATCTAGCGGGTACACAGATACGCAGTATTTT. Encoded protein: CASSVSSGYTDTQYF.

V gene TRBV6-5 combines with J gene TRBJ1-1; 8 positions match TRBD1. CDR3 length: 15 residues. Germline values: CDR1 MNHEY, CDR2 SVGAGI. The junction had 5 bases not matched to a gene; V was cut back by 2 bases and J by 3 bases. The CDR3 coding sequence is TGTGCCAGCAGTTACACAACAGGGGGGTACACTGAAGCTTTCTTT. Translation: CASSYTTGGYTEAFF.

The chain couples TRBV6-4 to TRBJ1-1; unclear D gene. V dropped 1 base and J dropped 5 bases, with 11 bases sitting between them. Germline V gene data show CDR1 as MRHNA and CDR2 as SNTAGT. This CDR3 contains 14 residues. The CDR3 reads CASSDLGSWTEAFF. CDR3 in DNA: TGTGCCAGCAGTGACTTGGGCTCATGGACTGAAGCTTTCTTT.

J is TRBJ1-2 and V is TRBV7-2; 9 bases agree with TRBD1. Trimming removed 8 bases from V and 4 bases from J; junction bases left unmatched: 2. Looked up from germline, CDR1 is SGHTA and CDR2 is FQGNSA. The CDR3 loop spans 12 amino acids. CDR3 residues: CASQQGAYGYTF. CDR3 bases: TGTGCCAGCCAACAGGGGGCCTATGGCTACACCTTC.

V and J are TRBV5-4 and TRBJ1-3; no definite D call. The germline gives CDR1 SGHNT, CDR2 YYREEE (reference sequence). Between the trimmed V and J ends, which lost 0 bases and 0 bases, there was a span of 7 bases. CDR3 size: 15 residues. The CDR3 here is CASSLDLSSGNTIYF. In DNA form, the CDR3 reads TGTGCCAGCAGCTTGGACCTGAGCTCTGGAAACACCATATATTTT.

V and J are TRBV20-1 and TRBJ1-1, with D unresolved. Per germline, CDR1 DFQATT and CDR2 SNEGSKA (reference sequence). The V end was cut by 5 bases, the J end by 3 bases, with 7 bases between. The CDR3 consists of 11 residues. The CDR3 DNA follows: TGCAGTGCTCCCGGGTACACTGAAGCTTTCTTT. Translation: CSAPGYTEAFF.

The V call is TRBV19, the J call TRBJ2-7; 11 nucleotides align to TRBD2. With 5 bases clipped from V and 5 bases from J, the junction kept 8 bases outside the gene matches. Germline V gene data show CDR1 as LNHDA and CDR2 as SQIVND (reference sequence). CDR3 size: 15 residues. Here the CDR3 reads CASSATSGRSHEQYF. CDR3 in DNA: TGTGCCAGTAGTGCAACTAGCGGGAGAAGCCACGAGCAGTACTTC.

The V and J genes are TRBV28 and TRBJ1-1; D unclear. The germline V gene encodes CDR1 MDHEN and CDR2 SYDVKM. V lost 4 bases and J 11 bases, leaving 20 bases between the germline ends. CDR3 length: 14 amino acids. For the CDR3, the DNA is TGTGCCAGCAGTTCCCTCGGGCGGGGTGGGTACGCTTTCTTT. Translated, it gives CASSSLGRGGYAFF.

CDR3 coding DNA: TGTGCCTGGGGCCCCGGTACGGGAGCTGGAGATACGCAGTATTTT. It is translated as CAWGPGTGAGDTQYF. This chain links TRBV30 with TRBJ2-3; D is perhaps TRBD2 (6 bases). V gave up 5 bases and J gave up 5 bases, with 20 bases separating them. CDR1 is GTSNPN and CDR2 is SVGIG in the germline V gene (reference sequence). The CDR3 is 15 residues long.

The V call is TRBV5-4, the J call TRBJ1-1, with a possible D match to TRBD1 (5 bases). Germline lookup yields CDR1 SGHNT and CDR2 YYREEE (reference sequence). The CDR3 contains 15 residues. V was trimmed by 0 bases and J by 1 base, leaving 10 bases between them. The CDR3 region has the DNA TGTGCCAGCAGCTTGGTCCAGGGTGGGAACACTGAAGCTTTCTTT. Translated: CASSLVQGGNTEAFF. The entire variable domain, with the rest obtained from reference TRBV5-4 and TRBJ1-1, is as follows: ETGVTQSPTHLIKTRGQQVTLRCSSQSGHNTVSWYQQALGQGPQFIFQYYREEENGRGNFPPRFSGLQFPNYSSELNVNALELDDSALYLCASSLVQGGNTEAFFGQGTRLTVV.

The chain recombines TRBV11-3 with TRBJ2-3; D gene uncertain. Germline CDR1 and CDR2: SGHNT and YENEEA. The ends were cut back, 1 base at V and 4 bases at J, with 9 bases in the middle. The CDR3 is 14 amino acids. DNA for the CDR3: TGTGCCAGCAGCTTAGGCAGGCTGGCAGATACGCAGTATTTT. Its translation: CASSLGRLADTQYF.

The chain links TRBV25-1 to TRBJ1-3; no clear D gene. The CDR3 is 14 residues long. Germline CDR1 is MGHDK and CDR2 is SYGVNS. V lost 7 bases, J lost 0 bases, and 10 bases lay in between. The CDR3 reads CASKEASSGNTIYF. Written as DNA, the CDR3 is TGTGCCAGCAAAGAGGCGAGCTCTGGAAACACCATATATTTT.

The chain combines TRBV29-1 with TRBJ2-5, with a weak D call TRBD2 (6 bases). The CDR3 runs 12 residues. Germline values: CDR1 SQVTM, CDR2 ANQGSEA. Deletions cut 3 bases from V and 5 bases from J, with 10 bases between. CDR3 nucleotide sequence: TGCAGCGTTGAGGGAGGAGACGAGACCCAGTACTTC. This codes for CSVEGGDETQYF.

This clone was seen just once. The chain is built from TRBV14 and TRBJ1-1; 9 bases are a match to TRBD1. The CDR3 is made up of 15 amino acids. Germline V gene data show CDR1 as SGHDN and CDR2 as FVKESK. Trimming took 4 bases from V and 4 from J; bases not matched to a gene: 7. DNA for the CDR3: TGTGCCAGCAGCCGGGACGGACAGGGGTCCACTGAAGCTTTCTTT. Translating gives CASSRDGQGSTEAFF.

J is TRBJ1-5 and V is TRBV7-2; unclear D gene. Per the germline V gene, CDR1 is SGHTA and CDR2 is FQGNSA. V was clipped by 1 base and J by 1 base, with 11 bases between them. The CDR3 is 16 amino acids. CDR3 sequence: CASSLVSGSSNQPQHF. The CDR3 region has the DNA TGTGCCAGCAGCTTAGTATCGGGGAGCAGCAATCAGCCCCAGCATTTT.

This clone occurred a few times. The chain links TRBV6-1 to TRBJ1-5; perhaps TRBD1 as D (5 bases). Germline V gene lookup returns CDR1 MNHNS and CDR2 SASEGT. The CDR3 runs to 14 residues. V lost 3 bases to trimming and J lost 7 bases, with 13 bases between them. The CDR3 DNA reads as TGTGCCAGCAGTGATTCCAGGGTGGTCCAGCCCCAGCATTTT. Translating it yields CASSDSRVVQPQHF.

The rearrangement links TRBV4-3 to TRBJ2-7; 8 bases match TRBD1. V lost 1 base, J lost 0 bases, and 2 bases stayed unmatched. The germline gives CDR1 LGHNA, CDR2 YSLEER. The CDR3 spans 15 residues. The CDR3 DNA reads TGCGCCAGCAGCCAAGGACAGGGGAGCTCCTACGAGCAGTACTTC. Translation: CASSQGQGSSYEQYF.